A selection of T cell receptor beta chains follows, all from one sample in a study of post-analysis software for immune sequencing data. MiXCR, applied by TCRdb to the PCR reads, yields one record per CDR3 protein. The table includes around 180,000 distinct CDR3 sequences, approximately 28% detected once. The specimen was blood. The receptors were sampled from a girl aged 5 to 17 with multiple sclerosis. CDR3s include the opening cysteine and the closing phenylalanine or tryptophan. The D gene is left open where the match is weak. The size of a clone is reported for some rows only, either as once, few or many, or as a class for expanded clones.

v_call	d_call	clone_size	j_call	cdr3_aa	cdr3_nt
TRBV5-1	-	many	TRBJ2-7	CASSFVRDEQYF	TGCGCCAGCAGCTTTGTACGGGACGAGCAGTACTTC
TRBV3-1	-	-	TRBJ2-2	CASSQAGTLRAGELFF	TGTGCCAGCAGCCAAGCAGGAACCCTTAGGGCCGGGGAGCTGTTTTTT
TRBV6-5	-	-	TRBJ1-2	CASISGTAFPHLYGYTF	TGTGCCAGCATTTCCGGGACCGCTTTCCCTCACCTCTATGGCTACACCTTC
TRBV7-7	-	many	TRBJ2-7	CASITPPTASKSDYEQYF	TGTGCTAGCATCACTCCTCCGACGGCGAGTAAGAGTGACTACGAGCAGTACTTC
TRBV28	-	-	TRBJ2-3	CASSFPADTDTQYF	TGTGCCAGCAGTTTCCCCGCGGACACAGATACGCAGTATTTT
TRBV5-1	-	few	TRBJ1-4	CASSSDSYNEKLFF	TGCGCCAGCAGCTCGGACAGTTATAATGAAAAACTGTTTTTT
TRBV19	TRBD2	-	TRBJ2-3	CASSREASGSLTDTQYF	TGTGCCAGTAGCAGGGAGGCTAGCGGGAGTCTGACAGATACGCAGTATTTT
TRBV29-1	-	-	TRBJ1-1	CSATMLEGGKAFF	TGCAGCGCCACCATGCTGGAGGGGGGGAAAGCTTTCTTT
TRBV6-2/TRBV6-3	TRBD2	few	TRBJ2-1	CASSYPPAGVTHNEQFF	TGTGCCAGCAGTTACCCACCGGCGGGAGTTACCCACAATGAGCAGTTCTTC
TRBV5-5	-	-	TRBJ1-1	CASSLDAGWQAFF	TGTGCCAGCAGCCTGGACGCAGGGTGGCAAGCTTTCTTT
TRBV24-1	-	few	TRBJ1-5	CATREYLGQPQHF	TGTGCCACCAGGGAGTATTTGGGTCAGCCCCAGCATTTT
TRBV19	-	-	TRBJ1-4	CASQRGPSTNEKLFF	TGTGCCAGTCAACGGGGGCCGTCAACTAATGAAAAACTGTTTTTT
TRBV29-1	-	once	TRBJ2-3	CSVDGGTDTQYF	TGCAGCGTTGATGGGGGCACAGATACGCAGTATTTT
TRBV15	-	many	TRBJ2-5	CATSRVDGGSETQYF	TGTGCCACCAGCAGAGTCGACGGGGGATCAGAGACCCAGTACTTC
TRBV7-2	TRBD1	few	TRBJ2-1	CASSADRAYNEQFF	TGTGCCAGCAGCGCCGACAGGGCCTACAATGAGCAGTTCTTC
TRBV5-1	-	-	TRBJ1-6	CASSLECGSPPHF	TGCGCCAGCAGCTTGGAATGTGGTTCACCCCCCCACTTT
TRBV29-1	-	once	TRBJ2-5	CSARSPQETQYF	TGCAGCGCCAGGTCCCCCCAAGAGACCCAGTACTTC
TRBV20-1	TRBD2	-	TRBJ2-7	CSASPGTSGEAYEQYF	TGCAGTGCTAGTCCCGGGACTAGCGGAGAGGCCTACGAGCAGTACTTC
TRBV30	TRBD1	-	TRBJ2-3	CAWSRTGTGAAKRQYF	TGTGCCTGGAGTCGGACCGGGACAGGGGCCGCTAAGAGGCAGTATTTT
TRBV6-2/TRBV6-3	-	few	TRBJ1-5	CASSYHGDSNQPQHF	TGTGCCAGCAGTTACCATGGAGACAGCAATCAGCCCCAGCATTTT
TRBV12-3/TRBV12-4	-	many	TRBJ1-5	CASRPPGNGNQPQHF	TGTGCCAGCAGGCCCCCGGGAAACGGCAATCAGCCCCAGCATTTT
TRBV5-1	TRBD2	many	TRBJ2-1	CASSSRSMGLAPEQFF	TGCGCCAGCAGCTCAAGATCTATGGGACTAGCTCCTGAGCAGTTCTTC
TRBV12-3/TRBV12-4	TRBD2	-	TRBJ2-3	CASSLTSGGDTQYF	TGTGCCAGCAGTTTGACTAGCGGCGGAGATACGCAGTATTTT
TRBV7-7	TRBD2	-	TRBJ2-1	CASSPKVAGVTEQFF	TGTGCTAGCAGCCCCAAGGTAGCGGGAGTCACTGAGCAGTTCTTC
TRBV11-2	TRBD1	-	TRBJ1-5	CASSPGQPFIRHF	TGTGCCAGCAGCCCGGGACAGCCCTTCATACGGCATTTT
TRBV30	TRBD2	few	TRBJ2-5	CAWSTGGRGGWTQYF	TGTGCCTGGAGTACCGGCGGGAGAGGAGGATGGACCCAGTACTTC
TRBV27	-	-	TRBJ1-4	CASSPSRDLTATNEKLFF	TGTGCCAGCAGTCCCTCTAGGGATCTTACTGCAACTAATGAAAAACTGTTTTTT
TRBV7-9	-	few	TRBJ1-2	CASSLGVTTTQGYTF	TGTGCCAGCAGCTTAGGGGTGACGACAACCCAGGGCTACACCTTC
TRBV18	TRBD2	few	TRBJ2-5	CASSPRDDLAGAGEQYF	TGTGCCAGCTCACCTCGGGATGACCTAGCGGGAGCAGGAGAGCAGTACTTC
TRBV30	-	-	TRBJ2-1	CAWSAGVVSYNEQFF	TGTGCCTGGAGTGCGGGGGTAGTATCCTACAATGAGCAGTTCTTC
TRBV4-1	TRBD2	many	TRBJ2-7	CASSPPGTSGKYNEQYF	TGCGCCAGCAGCCCCCCCGGGACTAGCGGGAAGTACAACGAGCAGTACTTC
TRBV5-1	-	-	TRBJ2-3	CAGSPGDSFTDTQYF	TGCGCCGGCAGCCCGGGGGACAGTTTCACAGATACGCAGTATTTT
TRBV11-2	TRBD2	-	TRBJ2-5	CASTFRTSRAETQYF	TGTGCCAGCACCTTCCGGACTAGCAGGGCAGAGACCCAGTACTTC
TRBV7-2	-	few	TRBJ2-7	CASSFTSGAPGEQYF	TGTGCCAGCAGCTTTACATCCGGGGCGCCTGGAGAGCAGTACTTC
TRBV27	-	-	TRBJ2-1	CASSLSEASYNEQFF	TGTGCCAGCAGTTTATCCGAGGCCTCCTACAATGAGCAGTTCTTC
TRBV20-1	-	-	TRBJ2-4	CSAAPRTGTKNIQYF	TGCAGTGCTGCCCCAAGGACTGGAACCAAAAACATTCAGTACTTC
TRBV28	TRBD1	-	TRBJ2-7	CASSPGTVTYEQYF	TGTGCCAGCAGCCCTGGGACAGTAACCTACGAGCAGTACTTC
TRBV5-1	-	-	TRBJ2-4	CASSLRYF	TGCGCCAGCAGCTTGAGGTACTTC
TRBV27	-	-	TRBJ2-3	CASRGNQGGDTQYF	TGTGCCAGCAGAGGAAATCAGGGTGGGGATACGCAGTATTTT
TRBV5-5	TRBD2	many	TRBJ2-7	CASSLIVGLADNFYEQYF	TGTGCCAGCAGCTTAATTGTGGGACTAGCGGACAACTTCTACGAGCAGTACTTC
TRBV5-6	-	-	TRBJ1-2	CASSTDTLGYGYTF	TGTGCCAGCAGCACCGACACCTTGGGCTATGGCTACACCTTC
TRBV6-1	-	few	TRBJ1-4	CASRPGRQAFGEKLFF	TGTGCCAGCAGACCAGGCCGACAGGCTTTTGGTGAAAAACTGTTTTTT
TRBV27	TRBD1	few	TRBJ1-6	CASSFQPGQGNSPLHF	TGTGCCAGCAGTTTCCAACCGGGACAGGGTAATTCACCCCTCCACTTT
TRBV4-1	TRBD1	many	TRBJ1-2	CASSPGQGYNYGYTF	TGCGCCAGCAGCCCGGGACAGGGATATAACTATGGCTACACCTTC
TRBV7-9	-	-	TRBJ1-2	CASSFGQSDGYTF	TGTGCCAGCAGCTTTGGACAGAGCGATGGCTACACCTTC
TRBV27	TRBD1	-	TRBJ1-1	CASNHSGTGKAFF	TGTGCCAGCAACCATTCCGGGACAGGGAAAGCTTTCTTT
TRBV4-1	TRBD1	few	TRBJ1-1	CASSQVLTGKNTEAFF	TGCGCCAGCAGCCAGGTCCTGACAGGGAAGAACACTGAAGCTTTCTTT
TRBV5-1	-	-	TRBJ1-6	CASSFPARDSPPHF	TGCGCCAGCAGCTTCCCTGCGAGGGATTCACCCCCCCACTTT
TRBV11-2	-	few	TRBJ2-1	CASSSGPENYNEQFF	TGTGCCAGCAGCTCCGGGCCTGAGAACTACAATGAGCAGTTCTTC
TRBV13	TRBD2	-	TRBJ2-1	CVSSPRRGLAGEQFF	TGTGTCAGCAGCCCCCGGCGGGGACTAGCGGGAGAGCAGTTCTTC
TRBV5-1	-	once	TRBJ1-2	CASSHGTPEDGYTF	TGCGCCAGCAGCCACGGGACTCCTGAGGATGGCTACACCTTC
TRBV3-1	-	-	TRBJ2-7	CASSQDPLGSEQYF	TGTGCCAGCAGCCAAGATCCCCTGGGTAGCGAGCAGTACTTC
TRBV5-1	TRBD2	-	TRBJ2-2	CASSFQESAGALGELFF	TGCGCCAGCAGCTTCCAAGAGTCGGCGGGAGCCCTCGGGGAGCTGTTTTTT
TRBV4-1	-	many	TRBJ2-7	CASSQESGTGSYEQYF	TGCGCCAGCAGCCAAGAATCCGGGACTGGCTCCTACGAGCAGTACTTC
TRBV6-6	-	-	TRBJ2-5	CASSSSSGEETQYF	TGTGCCAGCAGTTCGAGTAGCGGAGAAGAGACCCAGTACTTC